The entry that follows covers one T cell receptor beta chain sequence. This sample was taken from a study of blood T cell repertoires in COVID-19. The CDR3 is 14 amino acids. Germline loops: CDR1 MNHEY, CDR2 SMNVEV (reference sequence). The V and J ends lost 10 bases and 6 bases, in that order; junction bases with no gene match: 12. Measured with immunoSEQ multiplex PCR; TCRdb has only the in-frame clones, and not every one. The data hold over 200,000 clones, with about nine tenths observed a single time. The source of this sequence is a man aged 25-45 years who had recovered from COVID-19. This rearrangement joins TRBV27 to TRBJ1-1; TRBD1 matches at 9 bases. Sequenced: peripheral blood. Here the CDR3 reads CATRRTGTGPEAFF. CDR3 nucleotide sequence: TGTGCCACGCGGAGGACCGGGACAGGGCCTGAAGCTTTCTTT.